This T cell receptor (beta chain) was documented in a study of technical replicates of blood from several donors. With 4 bases removed from V and 3 bases from J, the gap between germline ends came to 17 bases. CDR3 size: 15 residues. Germline V gene sequence: CDR1 SGHRS, CDR2 YFSETQ. Sequenced by immunoSEQ multiplex PCR; TCRdb stores in-frame clones only, minus some. The sample yields more than 90,000 clones, 85% to 95% seen once. The source material was T cells isolated from PBMCs. The chain uses TRBV5-1 and TRBJ2-7, with D perhaps matching TRBD1 (6 bases). The source is a human donor in good health. For the CDR3, the DNA is TGCGCCAGCAGCATTACTACAGGGAATCACTACGAGCAGTACTTC. Translating gives CASSITTGNHYEQYF.